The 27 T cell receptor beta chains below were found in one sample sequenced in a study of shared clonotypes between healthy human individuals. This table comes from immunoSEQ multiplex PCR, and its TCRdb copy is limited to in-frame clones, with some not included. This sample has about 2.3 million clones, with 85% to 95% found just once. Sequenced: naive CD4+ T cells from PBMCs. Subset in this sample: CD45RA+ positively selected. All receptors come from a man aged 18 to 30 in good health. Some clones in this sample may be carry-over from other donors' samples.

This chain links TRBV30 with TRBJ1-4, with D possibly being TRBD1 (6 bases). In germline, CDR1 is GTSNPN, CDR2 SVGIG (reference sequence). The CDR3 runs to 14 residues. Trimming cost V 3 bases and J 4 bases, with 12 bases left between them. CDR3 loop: CAWRDVGGNEKLFF. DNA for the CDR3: TGTGCCTGGAGGGACGTAGGGGGTAATGAAAAACTGTTTTTT.

The CDR3 DNA sequence: TGTGCCAGCAGCTTTTGGACAGGCGACTCTGGAAACACCATATATTTT. It encodes CASSFWTGDSGNTIYF. The chain has TRBV7-8 and TRBJ1-3, with 7 bases identical to TRBD1. The CDR3 is 16 amino acids. Losses at the gene ends were 3 bases for V and 0 bases for J; bases not matched to a gene: 5. Germline-derived CDR1 and CDR2 are SGHVS and FQNEAQ.

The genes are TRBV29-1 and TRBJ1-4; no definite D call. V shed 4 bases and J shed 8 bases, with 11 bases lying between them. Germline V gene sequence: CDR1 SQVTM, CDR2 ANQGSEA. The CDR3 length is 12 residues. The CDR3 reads CSVGEGWEKLFF. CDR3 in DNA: TGCAGCGTTGGGGAAGGGTGGGAAAAACTGTTTTTT.

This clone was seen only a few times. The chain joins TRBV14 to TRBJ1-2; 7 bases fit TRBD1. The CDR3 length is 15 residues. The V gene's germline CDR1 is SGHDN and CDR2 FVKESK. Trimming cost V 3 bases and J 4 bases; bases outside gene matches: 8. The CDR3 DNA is TGTGCCAGCAGCCACCCAGAGGCAGGGGGCTATGGCTACACCTTC. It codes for CASSHPEAGGYGYTF.

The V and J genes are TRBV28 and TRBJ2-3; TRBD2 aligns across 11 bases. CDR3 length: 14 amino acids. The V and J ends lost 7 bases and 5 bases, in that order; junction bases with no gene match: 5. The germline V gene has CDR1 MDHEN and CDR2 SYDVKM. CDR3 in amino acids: CASIAGGNGDTQYF. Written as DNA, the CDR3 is TGTGCCAGCATAGCGGGAGGGAATGGAGATACGCAGTATTTT.

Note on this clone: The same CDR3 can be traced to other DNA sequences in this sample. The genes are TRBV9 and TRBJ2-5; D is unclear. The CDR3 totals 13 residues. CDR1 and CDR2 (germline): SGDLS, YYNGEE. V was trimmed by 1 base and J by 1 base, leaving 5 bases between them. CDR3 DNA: TGTGCCAGCAGCGTATACTCCCAAGAGACCCAGTACTTC. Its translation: CASSVYSQETQYF.

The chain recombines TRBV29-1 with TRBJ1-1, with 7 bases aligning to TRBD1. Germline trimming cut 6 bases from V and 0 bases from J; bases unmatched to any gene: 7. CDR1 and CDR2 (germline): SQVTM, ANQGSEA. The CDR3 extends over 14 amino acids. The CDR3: CSVDRAFMNTEAFF. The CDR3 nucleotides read TGCAGCGTCGACAGGGCCTTCATGAACACTGAAGCTTTCTTT.

The CDR3 loop reads CASSFRDRVREQFF. In DNA form, the CDR3 reads TGTGCCAGCAGTTTCCGGGACAGGGTTCGTGAGCAGTTCTTC. The rearrangement uses TRBV28 and TRBJ2-1; 9 bases map to TRBD1. Germline CDR1 reads MDHEN; CDR2 reads SYDVKM. The CDR3 extends over 14 amino acids. V gave up 3 bases and J gave up 9 bases; unmatched junction bases: 6. Combining the CDR3 with reference TRBV28 and TRBJ2-1 gives the whole variable domain DVKVTQSSRYLVKRTGEKVFLECVQDMDHENMFWYRQDPGLGLRLIYFSYDVKMKEKGDIPEGYSVSREKKERFSLILESASTNQTSMYLCASSFRDRVREQFFGPGTRLTVL.

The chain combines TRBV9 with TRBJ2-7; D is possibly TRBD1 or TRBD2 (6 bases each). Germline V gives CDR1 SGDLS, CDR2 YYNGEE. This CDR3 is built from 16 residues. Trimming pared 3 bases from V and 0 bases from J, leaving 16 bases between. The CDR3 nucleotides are TGTGCCAGCAGCGAGGGGGTAGCGGCCCACTCCTACGAGCAGTACTTC. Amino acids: CASSEGVAAHSYEQYF.

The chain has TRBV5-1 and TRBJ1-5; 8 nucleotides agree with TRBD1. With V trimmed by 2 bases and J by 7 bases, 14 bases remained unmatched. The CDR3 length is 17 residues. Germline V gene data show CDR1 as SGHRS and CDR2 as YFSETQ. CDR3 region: CASSFGPQTGDRQPQHF. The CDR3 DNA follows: TGCGCCAGCAGCTTTGGACCCCAGACAGGGGATAGGCAGCCCCAGCATTTT. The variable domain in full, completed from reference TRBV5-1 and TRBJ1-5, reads KAGVTQTPRYLIKTRGQQVTLSCSPISGHRSVSWYQQTPGQGLQFLFEYFSETQRNKGNFPGRFSGRQFSNSRSEMNVSTLELGDSALYLCASSFGPQTGDRQPQHFGDGTRLSIL.

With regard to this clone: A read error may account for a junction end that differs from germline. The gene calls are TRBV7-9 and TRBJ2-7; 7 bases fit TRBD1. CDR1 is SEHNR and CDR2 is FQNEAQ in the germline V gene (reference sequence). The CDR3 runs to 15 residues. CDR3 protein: CASSLAVTGRHEQYF. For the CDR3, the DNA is TGTGCCAGCAGCCTAGCCGTGACAGGGCGCCACGAGCAGTACTTC.

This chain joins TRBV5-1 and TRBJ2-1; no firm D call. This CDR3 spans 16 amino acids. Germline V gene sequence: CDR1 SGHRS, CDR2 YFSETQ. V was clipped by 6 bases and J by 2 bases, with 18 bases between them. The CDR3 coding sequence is TGCGCCAGCAATCTCCGTCCAGACTTGGCCTACAATGAGCAGTTCTTC. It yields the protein CASNLRPDLAYNEQFF.

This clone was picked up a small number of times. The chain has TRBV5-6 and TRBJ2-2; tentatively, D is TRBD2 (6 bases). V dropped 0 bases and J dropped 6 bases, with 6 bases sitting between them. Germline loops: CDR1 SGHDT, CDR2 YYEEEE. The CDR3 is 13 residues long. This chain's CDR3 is CASSLGRAGELFF. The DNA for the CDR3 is TGTGCCAGCAGCTTGGGGAGGGCCGGGGAGCTGTTTTTT.

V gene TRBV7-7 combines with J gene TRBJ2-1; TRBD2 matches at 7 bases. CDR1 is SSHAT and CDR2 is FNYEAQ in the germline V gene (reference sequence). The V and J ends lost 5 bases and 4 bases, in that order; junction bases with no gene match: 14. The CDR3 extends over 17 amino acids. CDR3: CASSALGGGSGYNEQFF. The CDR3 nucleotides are TGTGCCAGCAGCGCCTTGGGAGGCGGGAGTGGTTACAATGAGCAGTTCTTC.

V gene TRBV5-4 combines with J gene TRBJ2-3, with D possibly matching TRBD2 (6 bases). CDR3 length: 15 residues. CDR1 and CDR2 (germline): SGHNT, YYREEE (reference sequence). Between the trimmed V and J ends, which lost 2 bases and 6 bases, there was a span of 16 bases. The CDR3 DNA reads TGTGCCAGCAGCTTTGCGGAGGGCCCAAGCGATACGCAGTATTTT. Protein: CASSFAEGPSDTQYF. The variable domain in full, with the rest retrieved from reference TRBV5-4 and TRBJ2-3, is ETGVTQSPTHLIKTRGQQVTLRCSSQSGHNTVSWYQQALGQGPQFIFQYYREEENGRGNFPPRFSGLQFPNYSSELNVNALELDDSALYLCASSFAEGPSDTQYFGPGTRLTVL.

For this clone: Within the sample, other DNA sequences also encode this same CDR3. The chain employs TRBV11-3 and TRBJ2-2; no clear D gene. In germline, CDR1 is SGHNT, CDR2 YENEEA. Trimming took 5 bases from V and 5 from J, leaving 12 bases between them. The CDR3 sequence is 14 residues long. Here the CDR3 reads CASSRSPGTGELFF. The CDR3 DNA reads TGTGCCAGCAGCCGCTCTCCCGGAACCGGGGAGCTGTTTTTT.

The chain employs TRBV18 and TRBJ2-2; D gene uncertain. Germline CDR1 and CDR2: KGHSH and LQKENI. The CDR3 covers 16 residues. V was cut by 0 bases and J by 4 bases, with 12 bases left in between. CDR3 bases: TGTGCCAGCTCACCACCGTCGGTAGCCACCACCGGGGAGCTGTTTTTT. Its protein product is CASSPPSVATTGELFF.

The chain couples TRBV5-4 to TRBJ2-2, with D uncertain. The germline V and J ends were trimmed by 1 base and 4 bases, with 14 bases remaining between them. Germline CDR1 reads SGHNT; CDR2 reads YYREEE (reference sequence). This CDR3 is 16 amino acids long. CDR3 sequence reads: CASSLSPLESTGELFF. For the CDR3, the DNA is TGTGCCAGCAGCTTGTCCCCTCTGGAGAGCACCGGGGAGCTGTTTTTT.

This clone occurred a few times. The CDR3 spells CASSPGAAEAFF. The DNA for the CDR3 is TGTGCCAGCTCACCGGGAGCGGCTGAAGCTTTCTTT. The chain employs TRBV18 and TRBJ1-1; D uncertain. Germline loops: CDR1 KGHSH, CDR2 LQKENI. This CDR3 spans 12 amino acids. The V end lost 3 bases, the J end lost 6 bases, and 8 bases lay between the germline ends.

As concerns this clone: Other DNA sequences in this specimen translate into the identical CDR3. CDR3 residues: CAWSRSTGTNEKLFF. Written as DNA, the CDR3 is TGTGCCTGGAGTCGGTCCACTGGGACCAATGAAAAACTGTTTTTT. The chain combines TRBV30 with TRBJ1-4; D is possibly TRBD1 (5 bases). This CDR3 spans 15 amino acids. V was pared by 2 bases and J by 5 bases, with 15 bases between. CDR1 is GTSNPN and CDR2 is SVGIG in the germline V gene (reference sequence).

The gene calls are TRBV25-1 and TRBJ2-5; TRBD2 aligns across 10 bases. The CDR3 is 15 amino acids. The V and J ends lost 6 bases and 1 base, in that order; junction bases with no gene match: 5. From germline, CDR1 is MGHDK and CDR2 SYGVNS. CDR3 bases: TGTGCCAGCAGATTTCCTAGCGGGAGCCAAGAGACCCAGTACTTC. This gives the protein CASRFPSGSQETQYF.

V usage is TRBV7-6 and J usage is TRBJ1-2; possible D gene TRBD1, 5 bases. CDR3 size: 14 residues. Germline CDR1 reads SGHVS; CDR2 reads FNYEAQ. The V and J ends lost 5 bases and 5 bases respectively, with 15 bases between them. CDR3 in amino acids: CASSPLGGGYGYTF. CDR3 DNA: TGTGCCAGCAGCCCCCTGGGGGGAGGGTATGGCTACACCTTC.

CDR3 region: CASSLTGGGGEKLFF. CDR3 coding DNA: TGTGCCAGCAGCTTGACAGGGGGCGGGGGTGAAAAACTGTTTTTT. This chain uses TRBV5-4 with TRBJ1-4, with 9 bases aligning to TRBD1. The CDR3 has 15 residues. Germline CDR1 and CDR2: SGHNT and YYREEE (reference sequence). V was pared by 1 base and J by 7 bases, with 5 bases of the junction left unmatched.

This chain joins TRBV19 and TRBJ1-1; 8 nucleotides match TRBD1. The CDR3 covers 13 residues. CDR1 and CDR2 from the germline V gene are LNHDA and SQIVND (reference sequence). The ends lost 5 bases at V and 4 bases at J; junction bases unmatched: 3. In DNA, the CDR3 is TGTGCCAGTAGTTTTGACAGGGGCACTGAAGCTTTCTTT. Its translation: CASSFDRGTEAFF.

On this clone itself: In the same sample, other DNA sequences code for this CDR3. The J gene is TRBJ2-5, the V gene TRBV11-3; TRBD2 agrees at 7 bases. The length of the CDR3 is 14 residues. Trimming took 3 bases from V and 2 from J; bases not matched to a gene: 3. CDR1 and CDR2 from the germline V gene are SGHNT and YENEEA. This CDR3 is CASSFGGDQETQYF. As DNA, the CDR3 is TGTGCCAGCAGCTTTGGGGGGGATCAAGAGACCCAGTACTTC.

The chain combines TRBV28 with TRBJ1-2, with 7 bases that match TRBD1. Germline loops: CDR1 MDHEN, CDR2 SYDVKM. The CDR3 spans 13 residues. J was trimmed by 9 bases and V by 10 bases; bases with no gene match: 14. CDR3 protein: CAITPGQVDRYTF. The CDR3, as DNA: TGTGCCATCACTCCCGGACAGGTTGATCGCTACACCTTC.

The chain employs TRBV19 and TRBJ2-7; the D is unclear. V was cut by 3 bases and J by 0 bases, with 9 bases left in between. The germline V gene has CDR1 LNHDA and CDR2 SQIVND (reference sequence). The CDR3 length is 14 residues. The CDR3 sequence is CASSITVSSYEQYF. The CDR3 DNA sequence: TGTGCCAGTAGTATCACGGTAAGCTCCTACGAGCAGTACTTC.